These 25 T cell receptor beta chains were all obtained from the same sample, sequenced in a study of CXCR3-negative and CXCR3-positive naive CD8 T cells. 5' RACE that incorporated UMI labels was used to prepare the TRB cDNA libraries. TCRdb reprocessed the 5' RACE reads and keeps a single row for each CDR3 protein, giving no DNA. In all, the sample yields 100,000 to 150,000 distinct CDR3 sequences. Sequences were obtained from naive CXCR3- CD8+ T cells from blood. Subset denoted: CD45RO-CCR7+CD27+CD95- naive CD8+ T cells lacking CXCR3 (TNR3-). Source of these receptors: a human donor in good health. Some clones in this sample may be carry-over from other donors' samples.

V usage is TRBV20-1 and J usage is TRBJ1-1. The CDR3 is made up of 15 amino acids. Germline CDR1 is DFQATT and CDR2 is SNEGSKA (reference sequence). CDR3: CSARDHQGPQVEAFF.

Here the CDR3 reads CASSQDRGRIRETQYF. This chain joins TRBV3-1 and TRBJ2-5; TCRdb gives TRBD2 as the D gene, but with no DNA this cannot be confirmed. The CDR3 spans 16 residues. Germline CDR1 LGHDT, CDR2 YNNKEL (reference sequence).

V usage is TRBV20-1 and J usage is TRBJ2-2; with no DNA, the TCRdb D assignment of TRBD1 cannot be verified. This CDR3 has 16 amino acids. Germline V gene sequence: CDR1 DFQATT, CDR2 SNEGSKA (reference sequence). The CDR3 here is CSARDFAGSGTGELFF.

The chain employs TRBV11-2 and TRBJ2-1; absent DNA, TCRdb's TRBD2 call cannot be checked. CDR1 and CDR2 (germline): SGHAT, FQNNGV. The CDR3 is made up of 15 amino acids. The chain's CDR3 is CASILKVGGYNEQFF. The full variable domain, its missing parts supplied by reference TRBV11-2 and TRBJ2-1, is EAGVAQSPRYKIIEKRQSVAFWCNPISGHATLYWYQQILGQGPKLLIQFQNNGVVDDSQLPKDRFSAERLKGVDSTLKIQPAKLEDSAVYLCASILKVGGYNEQFFGPGTRLTVL.

This sequence joins TRBV25-1 and TRBJ1-1; TCRdb outputs TRBD1, but without DNA this stays unchecked. The CDR3 sequence is 11 residues long. Germline CDR1 MGHDK, CDR2 SYGVNS. The CDR3 spells CAIGDGAEAFF.

This chain joins TRBV6-6 and TRBJ2-7; as DNA is missing, the TRBD1 call by TCRdb cannot be tested. Germline CDR1 is MNHNY and CDR2 is SVGAGI (reference sequence). The CDR3 extends over 14 amino acids. CDR3 in amino acids: CASSYPDRAGEQYF.

The chain is built from TRBV7-3 and TRBJ2-1; TCRdb lists TRBD2, though no DNA is available to test this call. CDR1 is SGHTA and CDR2 is FQGTGA in the germline V gene. This CDR3 has 14 amino acids. The CDR3: CASSLSGDGPEQFF. The full variable domain, rest sourced from reference TRBV7-3 and TRBJ2-1, is GAGVSQTPSNKVTEKGKYVELRCDPISGHTALYWYRQSLGQGPEFLIYFQGTGAADDSGLPNDRFFAVRPEGSVSTLKIQRTERGDSAVYLCASSLSGDGPEQFFGPGTRLTVL.

The V call is TRBV20-1, the J call TRBJ2-7; TCRdb selects TRBD2, and the lack of DNA leaves this call unchecked. The germline CDR1 and CDR2 sequences are DFQATT and SNEGSKA (reference sequence). This CDR3 is 14 amino acids long. CDR3 in amino acids: CSALGLLSSYEQYF.

This chain links TRBV28 with TRBJ2-1. The CDR3 has 14 amino acids. The germline V gene encodes CDR1 MDHEN and CDR2 SYDVKM. The CDR3 spells CASSFLQSYNEQFF. Full variable domain (outside the CDR3, taken from reference TRBV28 and TRBJ2-1): DVKVTQSSRYLVKRTGEKVFLECVQDMDHENMFWYRQDPGLGLRLIYFSYDVKMKEKGDIPEGYSVSREKKERFSLILESASTNQTSMYLCASSFLQSYNEQFFGPGTRLTVL.

The rearrangement uses TRBV28 and TRBJ2-5; TCRdb designates TRBD1, a call that cannot be tested without DNA. Looked up from germline, CDR1 is MDHEN and CDR2 is SYDVKM. CDR3 size: 16 residues. The CDR3 reads CTSSLGGGIQEETQYF. Drawing the rest from reference TRBV28 and TRBJ2-5, the complete variable domain is DVKVTQSSRYLVKRTGEKVFLECVQDMDHENMFWYRQDPGLGLRLIYFSYDVKMKEKGDIPEGYSVSREKKERFSLILESASTNQTSMYLCTSSLGGGIQEETQYFGPGTRLLVL.

The gene calls are TRBV5-6 and TRBJ2-1; the TCRdb D gene call, TRBD2, has no DNA to confirm it. The CDR3 covers 17 residues. Germline CDR1 SGHDT, CDR2 YYEEEE. The CDR3 reads CASSSLSTSGRPNEQFF.

This chain uses TRBV29-1 with TRBJ2-1. Germline assignment: CDR1 SQVTM and CDR2 ANQGSEA. The CDR3 sequence is 13 residues long. The CDR3 sequence: CSAGSRLGNEQFF.

CDR3 loop: CASRHRAGGPETQYF. The chain uses TRBV7-8 and TRBJ2-5; checking the TCRdb D call of TRBD2 is not possible without DNA. The germline gives CDR1 SGHVS, CDR2 FQNEAQ. This CDR3 has 15 amino acids. The whole variable domain, filled in from reference TRBV7-8 and TRBJ2-5, reads GAGVSQSPRYKVAKRGQDVALRCDPISGHVSLFWYQQALGQGPEFLTYFQNEAQLDKSGLPSDRFFAERPEGSVSTLKIQRTQQEDSAVYLCASRHRAGGPETQYFGPGTRLLVL.

V is TRBV7-7 and J is TRBJ2-5; there is no DNA to check the TCRdb D call of TRBD1. Germline V gene sequence: CDR1 SSHAT, CDR2 FNYEAQ (reference sequence). There are 13 residues in the CDR3. The CDR3 region is CASSARGEETQYF.

The chain uses TRBV25-1 and TRBJ2-3; TCRdb's assignment of TRBD1 cannot be checked, as there is no DNA. Germline V gene sequence: CDR1 MGHDK, CDR2 SYGVNS. CDR3 length: 14 amino acids. The CDR3 spells CAAVDRAFTDTQYF.

The V gene is TRBV5-1, the J gene TRBJ2-1; TCRdb names TRBD1, which stays unverified in the absence of DNA. Germline V gives CDR1 SGHRS, CDR2 YFSETQ. This CDR3 contains 16 residues. The chain's CDR3 is CASSFRDVSSYNEQFF.

The chain has TRBV4-1 and TRBJ2-7; TCRdb's D gene call, TRBD2, goes unchecked for lack of DNA. The CDR3 sequence is 16 residues long. Germline V lookup: CDR1 MGHRA, CDR2 YSYEKL. Here the CDR3 reads CASSQEGGWSSYEQYF.

The CDR3 reads CASSQDNGGGEKLFF. V and J are TRBV4-2 and TRBJ1-4; TCRdb reports TRBD1, a call that lacks DNA to check it against. This CDR3 has 15 residues. From germline, CDR1 is LGHNA and CDR2 YNFKEQ.

The V and J genes are TRBV29-1 and TRBJ2-5; TCRdb designates TRBD2, a call that cannot be tested without DNA. The CDR3 has 16 residues. Germline V lookup: CDR1 SQVTM, CDR2 ANQGSEA. CDR3 loop: CSTERRAGGRLETQYF.

V usage is TRBV7-9 and J usage is TRBJ2-5; TCRdb gives TRBD1 as the D gene, but with no DNA this cannot be confirmed. The CDR3 is made up of 15 amino acids. Per germline, CDR1 SEHNR and CDR2 FQNEAQ (reference sequence). CDR3 sequence: CASEISPRGKETQYF.

The rearrangement uses TRBV20-1 and TRBJ2-7. The CDR3 contains 13 residues. Germline V gene lookup returns CDR1 DFQATT and CDR2 SNEGSKA (reference sequence). Here the CDR3 reads CSASYGSSYEQYF.

CDR3: CASSLARDTQYF. The chain has TRBV11-2 and TRBJ2-3. This CDR3 region has 12 residues. CDR1 is SGHAT, CDR2 FQNNGV, per germline.

The chain uses TRBV20-1 and TRBJ2-5; TCRdb outputs TRBD2, but without DNA this stays unchecked. The CDR3 is made up of 16 amino acids. Germline lookup yields CDR1 DFQATT and CDR2 SNEGSKA (reference sequence). This chain's CDR3 is CSARGRSGGAAETQYF.

The chain uses TRBV7-9 and TRBJ1-3. This CDR3 has 17 residues. Germline V gene sequence: CDR1 SEHNR, CDR2 FQNEAQ (reference sequence). This chain's CDR3 is CASSPLHPFFSGNTIYF.

The chain joins TRBV15 to TRBJ1-1; the TCRdb D gene call, TRBD1, has no DNA to confirm it. In germline, CDR1 is LNHNV, CDR2 YYDKDF (reference sequence). CDR3 size: 17 residues. The CDR3 is CATSRGPGQGWGTEAFF.